This TCR beta chain was recovered during a study of post-analysis software for immune sequencing data. TCR beta libraries were prepared from cDNA with unique molecular identifiers. There were roughly 0.95 to 10 million T cells, and approximately 480,000 cDNA molecules came from them. TCRdb processed the PCR reads anew with MiXCR; each CDR3 protein has one entry. The sample includes some 890,000 distinct CDR3 sequences, roughly 50% of them seen just once. The CDR3 covers 13 residues. Per germline, CDR1 MNHEY and CDR2 SMNVEV (reference sequence). Trimming removed 6 bases from V and 4 bases from J, with 12 bases in between. This clonotype has more than one count but fewer than ten. The antigen is not known. Study results and limitations: Analysis by F measure revealed that same-batch samples clustered strongly together. When compared against controls, multiple sclerosis patients showed significantly lower normalized Chao1 diversity. Controls showed lower frequencies than patients for roughly 5 TRBV segments, and TRBV5-6, TRBV5-1 and TRBV20-1 were among these.

The source of this sequence is a girl aged 5-17 years with multiple sclerosis. V gene TRBV27 combines with J gene TRBJ2-5, with a possible D match to TRBD1 (6 bases). The specimen sequenced was blood. In nucleotides, the CDR3 is TGTGCCAGCAGCCCGGAACAGGGAGAGACCCAGTACTTC. It yields the protein CASSPEQGETQYF.